This TCR beta chain appears in the sequencing data of a study of blood T cell repertoires in COVID-19. About the study: COVID-19 samples collected from the United States, Italy and Spain covered acute and convalescent phases. PBMCs, B-cell-depleted T cells, or T cells provided the cDNA or gDNA that made up the material.

Per the study methods: Cell counts per sample came from amplifying reference gene primers. Assay used: immunoSEQ multiplex PCR; TCRdb lists only in-frame clones, some missing. Clone size and V and J calls were adopted from that table, with D and trimming inferred from the DNA. Found here are about 170,000 clones, about 87% of them singletons; the top ten hold roughly 2.4%. This clone is a singleton in its sample. The Seattle patients joined while their infection was active and were tracked longitudinally afterward. V lost 4 bases to trimming and J lost 0 bases; unmatched junction nucleotides: 4. CDR1 is LNHDA and CDR2 is SQIVND in the germline V gene (reference sequence). The CDR3 totals 15 residues.

The sequence was obtained from an elderly woman with COVID-19, enrolled during active disease. Sequencing was performed on peripheral blood. The rearrangement uses TRBV19 and TRBJ2-3; 7 bases agree with TRBD1. The CDR3 loop reads CASSNGQASTDTQYF. CDR3 sequence (DNA): TGTGCCAGTAGTAATGGACAGGCGAGCACAGATACGCAGTATTTT.